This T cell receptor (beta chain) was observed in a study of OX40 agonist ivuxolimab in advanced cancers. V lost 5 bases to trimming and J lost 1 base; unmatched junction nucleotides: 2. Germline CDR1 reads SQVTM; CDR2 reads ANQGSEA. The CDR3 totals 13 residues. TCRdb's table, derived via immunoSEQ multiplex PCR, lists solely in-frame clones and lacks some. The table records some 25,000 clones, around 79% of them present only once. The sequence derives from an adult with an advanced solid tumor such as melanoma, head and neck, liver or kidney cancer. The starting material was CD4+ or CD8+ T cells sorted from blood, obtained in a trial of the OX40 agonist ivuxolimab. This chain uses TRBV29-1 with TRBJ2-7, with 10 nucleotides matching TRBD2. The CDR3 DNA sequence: TGCAGCGTTTTAGCGGGGGGATCCTACGAGCAGTACTTC. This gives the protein CSVLAGGSYEQYF.